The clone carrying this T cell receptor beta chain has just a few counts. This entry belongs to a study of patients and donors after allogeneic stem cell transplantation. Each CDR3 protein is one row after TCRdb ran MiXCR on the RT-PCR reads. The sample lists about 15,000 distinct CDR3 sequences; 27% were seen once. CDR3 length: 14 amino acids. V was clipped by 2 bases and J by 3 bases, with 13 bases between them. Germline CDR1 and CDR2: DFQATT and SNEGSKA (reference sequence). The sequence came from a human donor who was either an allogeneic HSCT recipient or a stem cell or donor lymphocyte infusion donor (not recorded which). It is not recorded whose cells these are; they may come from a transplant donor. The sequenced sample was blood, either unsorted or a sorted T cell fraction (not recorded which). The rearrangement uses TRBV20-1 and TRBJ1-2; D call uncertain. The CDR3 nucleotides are TGCAGTGCTAGACTTGCGGGCTTTCACTATGGCTACACCTTC. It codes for CSARLAGFHYGYTF.